The 9 T cell receptor beta chains in this list originate from one sample, sequenced in a study of Ad26.COV2.S vaccination and SARS-CoV-2 variants. TCRdb's copy holds only in-frame clones and misses some; the assay was immunoSEQ multiplex PCR. The sample lists about 440,000 clones; around 90% were seen once. This sample's treatment: approximately 18 received Ad26.COV2.S at low or high dose, single or two shots; 5 received placebo; per-sample allocation not given. Sampling was performed 63 days after the first vaccine or placebo injection. The material was peripheral blood, obtained in a trial of Ad26.COV2.S vaccine versus placebo. Receptors were obtained from a person aged 18-65 years who received the Ad26.COV2.S COVID-19 vaccine or a placebo.

The chain employs TRBV7-8 and TRBJ1-2; D unclear. Germline V gene lookup returns CDR1 SGHVS and CDR2 FQNEAQ. V lost 1 base to trimming and J lost 4 bases, with 13 bases between them. This CDR3 region has 15 residues. This CDR3 reads CASSLGAGQFYGYTF. DNA of the CDR3: TGTGCCAGCAGCTTAGGGGCTGGTCAGTTCTATGGCTACACCTTC.

With respect to this clone: In the same sample, other DNA sequences code for this CDR3. The V call is TRBV28, the J call TRBJ1-1; D not certain. This CDR3 comprises 12 residues. CDR1 is MDHEN and CDR2 is SYDVKM in the germline V gene. V was trimmed by 3 bases and J by 0 bases, leaving 2 bases between them. CDR3 sequence reads: CASSLVNTEAFF. Written as DNA, the CDR3 is TGTGCCAGCAGTTTGGTGAACACTGAAGCTTTCTTT.

Points on this clone: Other DNA sequences in this sample translate to the same CDR3. The genes are TRBV12-3 or TRBV12-4 and TRBJ2-7, with no clear D. V lost 2 bases and J 4 bases, leaving 6 bases between the germline ends. CDR3 size: 12 residues. CDR3 DNA sequence: TGTGCCAGCAGTTTATCAGGTTACGAGCAGTACTTC. As protein: CASSLSGYEQYF.

This clone was counted between two and nine times. The chain recombines TRBV4-1 with TRBJ2-7; D is unclear. The CDR3 is made up of 13 amino acids. V was clipped by 4 bases and J by 0 bases, with 7 bases between them. The germline V gene has CDR1 MGHRA and CDR2 YSYEKL. The CDR3 sequence is CASSPIPSYEQYF. As DNA, the CDR3 is TGCGCCAGCAGCCCTATACCCTCCTACGAGCAGTACTTC.

The chain combines TRBV2 with TRBJ1-1; D remains unclear. With 4 bases removed from V and 3 bases from J, the gap between germline ends came to 6 bases. Germline V lookup: CDR1 SNHLY, CDR2 FYNNEI. The CDR3 length is 12 residues. CDR3 loop: CASSGLYTEAFF. DNA for the CDR3: TGTGCCAGCAGTGGACTGTACACTGAAGCTTTCTTT.

A single count supports this clone. CDR3 DNA: TGTGCCAGCAGCTCTTACGGGGAGCTGTTTTTT. Protein sequence: CASSSYGELFF. J is TRBJ2-2 and V is TRBV11-3; D is ambiguous. Looked up from germline, CDR1 is SGHNT and CDR2 is YENEEA. The CDR3 sequence is 11 residues long. V was clipped by 4 bases and J by 7 bases, with 4 bases between them. Full variable domain (outside the CDR3, taken from reference TRBV11-3 and TRBJ2-2): EAGVVQSPRYKIIEKKQPVAFWCNPISGHNTLYWYLQNLGQGPELLIRYENEEAVDDSQLPKDRFSAERLKGVDSTLKIQPAELGDSAVYLCASSSYGELFFGEGSRLTVL.

The gene calls are TRBV3-1 (or the pseudogene TRBV3-2) and TRBJ1-1; D uncertain. This CDR3 comprises 13 residues. Germline CDR1 and CDR2: LGHDT and YNNKEL (reference sequence). V gave up 2 bases and J gave up 6 bases, with 10 bases separating them. The CDR3 DNA follows: TGTGCCAGCAGCCAATGGTCCCCGGCTGAAGCTTTCTTT. Translation gives CASSQWSPAEAFF.

The rearrangement joins TRBV10-3 to TRBJ2-1; D is unresolved. Trimming removed 6 bases at V and 8 bases at J, with 8 bases between. The CDR3 loop spans 11 amino acids. Germline V lookup: CDR1 ENHRY, CDR2 SYGVKD. In DNA, the CDR3 is TGTGCCATCAGCAAAGATTATGAGCAGTTCTTC. Translation gives CAISKDYEQFF.

This sequence joins TRBV19 and TRBJ1-5, with a weak D call TRBD1 (6 bases). Germline CDR1 is LNHDA and CDR2 is SQIVND (reference sequence). CDR3 size: 14 residues. V was pared by 5 bases and J by 5 bases, with 13 bases between. CDR3 in amino acids: CASSASGEDQPQHF. The CDR3 DNA reads TGTGCCAGTAGTGCCTCAGGGGAGGATCAGCCCCAGCATTTT.